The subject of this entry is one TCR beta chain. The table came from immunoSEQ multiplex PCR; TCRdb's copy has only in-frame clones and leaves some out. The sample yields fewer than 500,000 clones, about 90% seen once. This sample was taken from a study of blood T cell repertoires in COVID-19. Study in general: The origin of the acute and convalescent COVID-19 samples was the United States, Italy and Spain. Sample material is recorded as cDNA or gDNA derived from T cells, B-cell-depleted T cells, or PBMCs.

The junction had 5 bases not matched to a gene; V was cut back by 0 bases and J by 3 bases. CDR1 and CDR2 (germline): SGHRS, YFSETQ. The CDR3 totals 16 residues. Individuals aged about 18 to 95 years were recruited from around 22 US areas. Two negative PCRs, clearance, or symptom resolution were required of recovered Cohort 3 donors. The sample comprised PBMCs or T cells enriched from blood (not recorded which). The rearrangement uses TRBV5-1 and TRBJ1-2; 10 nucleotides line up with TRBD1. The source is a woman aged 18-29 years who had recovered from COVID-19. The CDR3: CASSLDPDRGHYGYTF. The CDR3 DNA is TGCGCCAGCAGCTTGGACCCTGACAGGGGGCACTATGGCTACACCTTC.